The subject of this entry is one T cell receptor (beta chain). Its antigen remains unidentified. Combining iRepertoire HTBI primers with Arm-PCR of CDR3 regions, the authors built TCR beta libraries. TCRdb re-analysed the multiplex PCR reads in MiXCR, keeping a single row per CDR3 protein. The sample holds over 350,000 distinct CDR3 sequences, roughly 20% seen once. This entry belongs to a study of regulatory T cells in long-lasting Graves disease. Trimming left V 0 bases short and J 3 bases short, with 13 bases between. Looked up from germline, CDR1 is SGHAT and CDR2 is FQNNGV. The CDR3 runs 16 residues. Sample time point: persistent/refractory GD, antithyroid drugs over 5 years with positive TRAb. PBMC-extracted RNA yielded the TCR library. The guidelines of the American Thyroid Association were the basis for diagnosing Graves' disease. It was an endocrinology department in Xi'an, China, that provided the patients.

General study points: Persistent disease preferred TRBV28, TRBJ1-2 and TRBJ2-5. Between persistent patients, 2,500 to 3,500 public clonotypes were shared, exceeding the 800 to 1,000 shared between new patients.

The clonotype originates from a female donor with Graves disease. The V and J genes are TRBV11-2 and TRBJ2-3; TRBD1 might be the D (6 bases). This specimen was peripheral blood mononuclear cells (PBMCs), taken when the disease was refractory, from a patient treated with antithyroid drugs. This chain's CDR3 is CASSLDLRGITDTQYF. The CDR3 bases are TGTGCCAGCAGCTTAGATCTCAGGGGAATAACAGATACGCAGTATTTT.